This T cell receptor (beta chain) was sequenced during a study of neurological immune-mediated disorders (dated by TCRdb to about 2019). A note on the overall study: Of the approximately 34 multiple sclerosis patients, some 31 had relapsing-remitting MS and 3 had secondary progressive MS. The study compared peripheral blood TCR-beta repertoires of HTLV-I-associated myelopathy (HAM/TSP) patients, multiple sclerosis patients and healthy controls using UMI-based sequencing. Alongside PBMC samples, the set of approximately 100 TCR-beta libraries contained longitudinal samples, technical triplicates, and paired CD4+ and CD8+ T-cell subsets that had been sorted. The cohort included approximately 70 subjects: approximately 15 with HAM/TSP, approximately 34 with multiple sclerosis, and approximately 20 healthy controls.

Libraries from unsorted PBMCs were made from 2 million PBMCs kept in RNAlater at -80 degrees C until RNA extraction. Multiple sclerosis patients were enrolled in a US clinical protocol evaluating disease progression by magnetic resonance imaging. Peripheral blood was subjected to Ficoll-Hypaque density gradient centrifugation to isolate PBMCs, which were then cryopreserved in liquid nitrogen. Findings and caveats that apply to the study as a whole: Repertoires from 18 of 34 MS patients were grouped by phylogenetic analysis into a cluster of related CDR3 sequences, suggesting a possible repertoire-level signature. The MS cluster was not associated with any clinical or MRI features, and the authors stated that larger cohorts are needed. TCR clonal expansion was highest in HAM/TSP patients and lowest in MS patients, with MS patients falling below even healthy controls. Across subjects, expanded clones never shared an identical CDR3 amino acid sequence, which suggests that the TCR-beta repertoires in every group were private.

cDNA synthesis used template-switch 5'RACE with a primer carrying a 10-nucleotide random unique molecular identifier tagging each TCR transcript. Every sequencing run covered 15-18 subjects and yielded more than 180 million TCR-beta sequences. Total RNA was extracted with the RNeasy kit. TCR-beta VDJ regions were amplified with primers for the TCR constant region and the 5'RACE anchor, using the KAPA Real-time Library Amplification kit. Sample indexes and Illumina adaptors were added in a first PCR, and a second PCR then increased library yield. The roughly 650 bp TCR product was size-selected on a 2% E-gel SizeSelection system after Ampure bead purification. Library quality was checked on a Bioanalyzer, concentration was measured with Qubit, and libraries were quantified with the Kapa Library Quantification kit before pooling. Paired-end 2 x 150 bp sequencing of the libraries was performed on an Illumina HiSeq 2500. To increase sequence diversity, about 23-30% phiX was spiked into each library pool. Processing in the source paper ran as follows. Quality-filtered reads were processed with the UMI-based MiGEC pipeline, which removed over 80% of raw TCR sequences during error correction. IMGT germline references were used for alignment of VDJ genes, and clonotypes were defined by a unique CDR3 amino acid sequence together with V-J genes. Clonal expansion, Shannon diversity, and CDR3 relatedness (CalcPairwiseDistances, ClusterSamples) were evaluated with VDJtools, and phylogenetic trees were built with CLCbio workbench. Using coefficient-of-variation modelling across technical triplicates, the study counted a clone as expanded if it had at least 8 unique UMIs. TCRdb trimmed the raw reads at Q25, called clones with MiXCR and kept productive beta chains. Rows with a matching CDR3 protein are joined into one entry that keeps the most common DNA and genes. These V and J calls derive from TCRdb rather than the authors' analysis. The sample table holds 55,000 to 85,000 distinct CDR3 sequences, of which 2.5% to 4% were seen once. About 5% of the sample lies in the top ten.

For CDR1 and CDR2, the germline V gene lists KGHDR and SFDVKD. Taken from cysteine to phenylalanine, the CDR3 has 13 residues. CDR3 DNA only is kept here, 39 bases in frame from base 1. V and J are truncated by 4 bases and 5 bases respectively, leaving an intervening sequence of 10 bases. In this sample, this clonotype turned up many times. There is no known antigen for this receptor. It has no much larger one-base neighbor in the sample; base qualities were not kept. The sequence links TRBV24-1 to TRBJ1-1; there is no confident call for the D gene. The TCR originated in a woman between 45 and 60 years old with multiple sclerosis. Sequencing used PBMCs. The nucleotides read TGTGCCACCAGTGACTGGGTTGGAACTGAAGCTTTCTTT. Its protein reads: CATSDWVGTEAFF.